Listed below are T cell receptor beta chains from one sample, sequenced in a study of regulatory T cells in long-lasting Graves disease. TCRdb itself ran the multiplex PCR reads through MiXCR, one entry per CDR3 protein. The sample contains around 480,000 distinct CDR3 sequences, around 15% of which appear only once. These data were also reused for a study on T cells in Graves' hyperthyroidism and ophthalmopathy.

The sample in question was peripheral blood mononuclear cells (PBMCs), obtained at new diagnosis, from a patient treated with antithyroid drugs. These receptors all come from a man aged 35-49 years with Graves disease. Both conserved end residues are part of each CDR3. The order of the fields is J gene, V gene, clone size, D gene, CDR3 protein, CDR3 DNA. D genes are given only for firm matches. The listing skips clone size in some rows; elsewhere it reads once, few, many or a size class.

>TRBJ2-1|TRBV5-1|.|.
CASSSGQTYYNEQFF
TGCGCCAGCAGCTCTGGACAGACATATTACAATGAGCAGTTCTTC
>TRBJ1-2|TRBV30|few|.
CAWGQLNYGYTF
TGTGCCTGGGGACAGCTTAACTATGGCTACACCTTC
>TRBJ2-7|TRBV6-1|.|.
CARASGEQYF
TGTGCCAGGGCCTCTGGAGAGCAGTACTTC
>TRBJ2-7|TRBV7-2|few|TRBD2
CASSLRGLARPYEQYF
TGTGCCAGCAGCTTAAGGGGACTAGCGCGGCCCTACGAGCAGTACTTC
>TRBJ2-5|TRBV7-9|many|TRBD1
CASSLGTTGQGLVTQYF
TGTGCCAGCAGCCTCGGAACAACGGGACAGGGGTTGGTGACCCAGTACTTC
>TRBJ1-6|TRBV13|.|.
CASSLGQRSYNSPLHF
TGTGCCAGCAGCTTAGGGCAGAGGTCCTATAATTCACCCCTCCACTTT
>TRBJ2-7|TRBV12-3/TRBV12-4|many|TRBD2
CASSSTSGPSYEQYF
TGTGCCAGCAGTTCAACTAGCGGACCTTCCTACGAGCAGTACTTC
>TRBJ2-7|TRBV6-2/TRBV6-3|.|.
CASSLMTRGPSGEQYF
TGTGCCAGCAGCCTTATGACTAGAGGTCCTTCGGGGGAGCAGTACTTC
>TRBJ1-1|TRBV28|many|.
CASSFPLRDDEAFF
TGTGCCAGCAGTTTCCCCCTCCGGGACGACGAAGCTTTCTTT
>TRBJ1-5|TRBV28|many|.
CASNPTDRNQPQHF
TGTGCCAGCAACCCGACCGACCGCAATCAGCCCCAGCATTTT
>TRBJ2-7|TRBV20-1|many|TRBD2
CSARATSGRAYEQYF
TGCAGTGCTAGAGCGACTAGCGGGAGGGCTTACGAGCAGTACTTC
>TRBJ2-3|TRBV10-3|few|TRBD2
CAISTTSGTDTQYF
TGTGCCATCAGCACTACTAGCGGTACAGATACGCAGTATTTT
>TRBJ1-2|TRBV2|.|TRBD1
CASRQGSGPNLGSYTF
TGTGCCAGTAGACAGGGGTCTGGGCCTAACCTAGGAAGCTACACCTTC
>TRBJ2-5|TRBV10-3|many|TRBD2
CAISERLAEETQYF
TGTGCCATCAGTGAGCGACTAGCGGAGGAGACCCAGTACTTC
>TRBJ2-1|TRBV7-2|few|.
CASSQHGQRRDQERGNEQFF
TGTGCCAGCAGCCAACATGGACAGCGCCGGGACCAAGAAAGGGGCAATGAGCAGTTCTTC
>TRBJ2-7|TRBV6-1|few|.
CATQKYGYEQYF
TGTGCCACCCAAAAGTACGGCTACGAGCAGTACTTC
>TRBJ2-7|TRBV3-1|many|.
CASSQAEVEGEQYF
TGTGCCAGCAGCCAAGCGGAGGTGGAAGGCGAGCAGTACTTC
>TRBJ2-7|TRBV3-1|.|.
CASSQLAGEQYF
TGTGCCAGCAGCCAGTTGGCGGGGGAGCAGTACTTC
>TRBJ2-2|TRBV2|.|.
CASSDSRGTGELFF
TGTGCCAGCAGTGATTCCCGGGGGACCGGGGAGCTGTTTTTT
>TRBJ2-6|TRBV5-1|.|TRBD2
CASSLLSGSGANVLTF
TGCGCCAGCAGCTTGCTTAGCGGGTCCGGGGCCAACGTCCTGACTTTC
>TRBJ2-1|TRBV10-3|many|.
CAISEREDEQFF
TGTGCCATCAGTGAAAGGGAGGATGAGCAGTTCTTC
>TRBJ1-1|TRBV5-1|many|TRBD1
CASSLLRDRGVSTIAEAFF
TGCGCCAGCAGCTTGCTACGGGACAGGGGAGTGAGTACCATCGCTGAAGCTTTCTTT